These 13 T cell receptor beta chains originate from one sample sequenced in a study of CD8 T cells in ankylosing spondylitis (dated 2017 in TCRdb). The library was prepared using 5' RACE. The data were produced on an Illumina HiSeq 2500. TCRdb trimmed public reads at Q25 via fastp, called clones via MiXCR and kept in-frame beta chains. Identical CDR3 protein sequences are pooled into one entry, listed with their most common genes and DNA. This sample holds 230,000 or so distinct CDR3 sequences; 15% to 20% were observed only once. Roughly 34% of the sample is taken by the ten largest. Sequences were obtained from blood, either unsorted or a sorted T cell fraction (not recorded which). Source of these receptors: a male donor with ankylosing spondylitis or in good health (not recorded which).

The rearrangement uses TRBV4-1 and TRBJ2-3; 9 bases match TRBD1. Germline CDR1 MGHRA, CDR2 YSYEKL. With V trimmed by 4 bases and J by 5 bases, 4 bases remained unmatched. CDR3 size: 14 residues. The CDR3 reads CASSRDREEDTQYF. Written as DNA, the CDR3 is TGCGCCAGCAGCCGGGACAGGGAGGAAGATACGCAGTATTTT.

The chain joins TRBV29-1 to TRBJ2-7, with 7 bases that match TRBD2. V gave up 3 bases and J gave up 4 bases; unmatched junction bases: 6. The CDR3 sequence is 13 residues long. Germline CDR1 is SQVTM and CDR2 is ANQGSEA. DNA for the CDR3: TGCAGCGTTGACACGGGAGGACCGTACGAGCAGTACTTC. It specifies CSVDTGGPYEQYF.

This chain links TRBV4-1 with TRBJ2-7, with D possibly matching TRBD2 (6 bases). Germline CDR1 reads MGHRA; CDR2 reads YSYEKL. V lost 7 bases, J lost 3 bases, and 13 bases lay in between. The CDR3 consists of 13 residues. The CDR3 loop reads CASKEGSFYEQYF. The CDR3 DNA sequence: TGCGCCAGCAAGGAGGGAAGCTTCTACGAGCAGTACTTC.

This clonotype has only a few counts. The J gene is TRBJ1-1, the V gene TRBV29-1; no firm D call. Germline V gives CDR1 SQVTM, CDR2 ANQGSEA. The V gene lost 5 bases and the J gene lost 0 bases, with 13 bases spanning the gap. The length of the CDR3 is 14 residues. The CDR3 DNA reads as TGCAGCGTTCTCCTTGGCGACCTGAACACTGAAGCTTTCTTT. Translation: CSVLLGDLNTEAFF.

This clonotype was recorded many times. The CDR3 nucleotides read TGTGCCAGCTCACGACTGGCGGGAGAGGACAACGAGCAGTACTTC. It translates to CASSRLAGEDNEQYF. This sequence joins TRBV18 and TRBJ2-7, with 7 bases lining up with TRBD2. Trimming cost V 4 bases and J 5 bases; bases outside gene matches: 11. This CDR3 is 15 amino acids long. The germline CDR1 and CDR2 sequences are KGHSH and LQKENI.

The rearrangement links TRBV6-2 or TRBV6-3 to TRBJ2-7, with 8 bases identical to TRBD2. V dropped 0 bases and J dropped 3; count of bases not matched to a gene: 4. Germline assignment: CDR1 MNHEY and CDR2 SVGEGT. The CDR3 has 15 residues. In DNA, the CDR3 is TGTGCCAGCAGTTACTCGACGGGGGGGGGCTACGAGCAGTACTTC. This sequence encodes CASSYSTGGGYEQYF.

The chain employs TRBV29-1 and TRBJ2-1; D gene uncertain. Germline V gene lookup returns CDR1 SQVTM and CDR2 ANQGSEA. V lost 6 bases, J lost 4 bases, and 13 bases lay in between. CDR3 length: 13 residues. The CDR3 sequence: CSVQSISYNEQFF. The CDR3 DNA reads as TGCAGCGTCCAGTCGATCTCATACAATGAGCAGTTCTTC.

The J gene is TRBJ1-5, the V gene TRBV12-3 or TRBV12-4, with D hard to call. The CDR3 totals 12 residues. Trimming stripped 4 bases from V and 7 bases from J, with 8 bases between. The CDR3 here is CASSSPGQPQHF. CDR3 coding DNA: TGTGCCAGCAGTTCCCCGGGGCAGCCCCAGCATTTT.

The genes are TRBV6-5 and TRBJ2-3; no reliable D call. The CDR3 length is 16 residues. V was shortened by 0 bases and J by 2 bases, with 12 bases between the two germline ends. The germline CDR1 and CDR2 sequences are MNHEY and SVGAGI. CDR3 sequence reads: CASSYSTTGLTDTQYF. CDR3 coding DNA: TGTGCCAGCAGTTACTCTACGACGGGCCTCACAGATACGCAGTATTTT.

This clonotype was detected only a few times. The gene calls are TRBV5-1 and TRBJ2-5, with TRBD2 matching over 9 bases. Germline CDR1 reads SGHRS; CDR2 reads YFSETQ. This CDR3 is 16 amino acids long. V shed 0 bases, J shed 1 base, and the junction held 4 bases outside the gene matches. This chain's CDR3 is CASSLDLAGIQETQYF. CDR3 bases: TGCGCCAGCAGCTTGGATCTAGCGGGGATCCAAGAGACCCAGTACTTC.

This clonotype showed up just a few times. Here the CDR3 DNA reads TGCGCCAGCAGCCACCGGGACTGGGACACCGGGGAGCTGTTTTTT. Translating it yields CASSHRDWDTGELFF. The rearrangement links TRBV5-1 to TRBJ2-2, with D possibly matching TRBD2 (6 bases). V dropped 4 bases and J dropped 3 bases, with 13 bases sitting between them. Germline V CDR1 and CDR2: SGHRS, YFSETQ. The CDR3 runs to 15 residues.

This clonotype was seen a single time. The chain recombines TRBV2 with TRBJ2-1; 15 bases are a match to TRBD2. Germline CDR1 and CDR2: SNHLY and FYNNEI. The CDR3 contains 17 residues. Trimming removed 4 bases from V and 9 bases from J; junction bases left unmatched: 10. CDR3 in DNA: TGTGCCAGCAGTGGAGAAGTAGGACTAGCGGGAGGGGGTGAGCAGTTCTTC. This gives the protein CASSGEVGLAGGGEQFF.

This chain links TRBV25-1 with TRBJ1-5; weak D call: TRBD1 (5 bases). V was cut by 6 bases and J by 2 bases, with 8 bases left in between. CDR3 length: 13 residues. Germline-derived CDR1 and CDR2 are MGHDK and SYGVNS. The CDR3, as DNA: TGTGCCAGCAGAGCGGGGGGCAATCAGCCCCAGCATTTT. This sequence encodes CASRAGGNQPQHF. Combining the CDR3 with reference TRBV25-1 and TRBJ1-5 gives the whole variable domain EADIYQTPRYLVIGTGKKITLECSQTMGHDKMYWYQQDPGMELHLIHYSYGVNSTEKGDLSSESTVSRIRTEHFPLTLESARPSHTSQYLCASRAGGNQPQHFGDGTRLSIL.